Reported below is one T cell receptor beta chain. These data belong to a study of blood T cell repertoires in COVID-19. For the study at large: Whether acute or convalescent, the COVID-19 samples came from the United States, Italy and Spain. Nucleic acid was either cDNA or gDNA, and it came from T cells, B-cell-depleted T cells, or PBMCs.

Germline trimming cut 6 bases from V and 2 bases from J; bases unmatched to any gene: 3. The germline CDR1 and CDR2 sequences are MNHEY and SVGAGI. The CDR3 extends over 13 amino acids. Authors' methods: Amplifying reference gene primers gave estimates of nucleated cell counts. Sequencing used immunoSEQ multiplex PCR; TCRdb keeps in-frame clones, though not all of them. The V and J calls and clone size were taken over from that table, and D and trimming were inferred from the DNA. This sample has approximately 160,000 clones, with about 81% found just once. Specimen: peripheral blood. The clonotype originates from a human donor in a cohort sampled during active COVID-19. The rearrangement joins TRBV6-5 to TRBJ2-5; TRBD1 agrees at 7 bases. CDR3 region: CASRPGQQETQYF. The CDR3 nucleotides are TGTGCCAGCAGGCCGGGACAGCAAGAGACCCAGTACTTC.